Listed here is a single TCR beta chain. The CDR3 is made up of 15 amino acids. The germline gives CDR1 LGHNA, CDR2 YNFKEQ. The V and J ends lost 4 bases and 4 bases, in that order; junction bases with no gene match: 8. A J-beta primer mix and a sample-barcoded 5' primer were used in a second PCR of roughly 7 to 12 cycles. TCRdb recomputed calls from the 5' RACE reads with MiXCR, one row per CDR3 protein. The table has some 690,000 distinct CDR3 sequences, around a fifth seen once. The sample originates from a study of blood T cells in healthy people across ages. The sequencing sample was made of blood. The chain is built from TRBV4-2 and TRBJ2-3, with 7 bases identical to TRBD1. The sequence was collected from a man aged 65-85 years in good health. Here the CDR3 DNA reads TGTGCCAGCAGCCCCCCCGGTCAGGGGGCAGATACGCAGTATTTT. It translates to CASSPPGQGADTQYF.